These 9 T cell receptor beta chains came from one sample sequenced in a study of blood T cell repertoires in COVID-19. This table comes from immunoSEQ multiplex PCR, and its TCRdb copy is limited to in-frame clones, with some not included. The sample has more than 95,000 clones; 85% to 90% are singletons. Material for sequencing was peripheral blood. Source of these receptors: a human donor in a cohort sampled during active COVID-19.

The chain recombines TRBV7-6 with TRBJ1-4; D ambiguous. Germline V CDR1 and CDR2: SGHVS, FNYEAQ. CDR3 length: 18 amino acids. V lost 0 bases, J lost 0 bases, and 14 bases lay in between. The CDR3 bases are TGTGCCAGCAGCTTAGCATGGGCAGAGACCTCAACTAATGAAAAACTGTTTTTT. Protein sequence: CASSLAWAETSTNEKLFF.

V and J are TRBV6-6 and TRBJ1-2, with D possibly TRBD1 on 6 matching bases. Germline loops: CDR1 MNHNY, CDR2 SVGAGI (reference sequence). Trimming removed 11 bases from V and 2 bases from J, with 15 bases in between. CDR3 length: 13 amino acids. CDR3 DNA: TGTGCCGGAGGCAGGGGTATGAACTATGGCTACACCTTC. This gives the protein CAGGRGMNYGYTF.

The chain couples TRBV5-6 to TRBJ1-3; no reliable D call. CDR1 is SGHDT and CDR2 is YYEEEE in the germline V gene. CDR3 size: 14 residues. Between the trimmed V and J ends, which lost 0 bases and 8 bases, there was a span of 12 bases. The CDR3 coding sequence is TGTGCCAGCAGCTTGGGGCACCTCGGGGACACCATATATTTT. It encodes CASSLGHLGDTIYF. The full variable domain, completed using reference TRBV5-6 and TRBJ1-3, is DAGVTQSPTHLIKTRGQQVTLRCSPKSGHDTVSWYQQALGQGPQFIFQYYEEEERQRGNFPDRFSGHQFPNYSSELNVNALLLGDSALYLCASSLGHLGDTIYFGEGSWLTVV.

CDR3 loop: CASRAGGPQETQYF. The CDR3 DNA follows: TGCGCCAGCAGGGCGGGGGGGCCGCAGGAGACCCAGTACTTC. V gene TRBV5-1 combines with J gene TRBJ2-5, with 9 bases lining up with TRBD2. Germline V gene data show CDR1 as SGHRS and CDR2 as YFSETQ. There are 14 residues in the CDR3. V was clipped by 5 bases and J by 5 bases; unmatched bases: 7.

This chain connects TRBV9 to TRBJ2-1; TRBD1 might be the D (5 bases). The CDR3 runs to 15 residues. With 2 bases removed from V and 5 bases from J, the gap between germline ends came to 14 bases. The germline V gene encodes CDR1 SGDLS and CDR2 YYNGEE. In DNA form, the CDR3 reads TGTGCCAGCAGCGTTTCTTTCAGGGATAACAATGAGCAGTTCTTC. Its protein is CASSVSFRDNNEQFF.

On this clone: A junction boundary mismatches the germline segment, possibly from a read error. The gene calls are TRBV7-7 and TRBJ2-2, with D possibly matching TRBD1 (6 bases). The germline V gene encodes CDR1 SSHAT and CDR2 FNYEAQ (reference sequence). This CDR3 has 15 amino acids. This CDR3 is CASSLIGGGAGELFF. CDR3 in DNA: TGTGCTAGCAGCCTTATAGGGGGTGGCGCCGGGGAGCTGTTTTTT.

This clone was seen more than once but under ten times. The rearrangement links TRBV18 to TRBJ2-3; D may be TRBD2 (6 bases). Between the trimmed V and J ends, which lost 2 bases and 0 bases, there was a span of 12 bases. This CDR3 spans 16 amino acids. Germline CDR1 is KGHSH and CDR2 is LQKENI. The CDR3: CASSPRLAASTDTQYF. In nucleotides, the CDR3 is TGTGCCAGCTCACCAAGATTAGCGGCTAGCACAGATACGCAGTATTTT. The full variable domain, completed using reference TRBV18 and TRBJ2-3, is NAGVMQNPRHLVRRRGQEARLRCSPMKGHSHVYWYRQLPEEGLKFMVYLQKENIIDESGMPKERFSAEFPKEGPSILRIQQVVRGDSAAYFCASSPRLAASTDTQYFGPGTRLTVL.

The chain recombines TRBV9 with TRBJ1-2; perhaps TRBD1 as D (6 bases). This CDR3 has 14 amino acids. CDR1 is SGDLS, CDR2 YYNGEE, per germline. V lost 0 bases, J lost 6 bases, and 12 bases lay in between. CDR3 in amino acids: CASSVEGVRDGYTF. In nucleotides, the CDR3 is TGTGCCAGCAGCGTAGAGGGGGTCCGGGATGGCTACACCTTC.

CDR3 nucleotides: TGTGCCAGCAGTCAGGACAGGAACACTGAAGCTTTCTTT. This translates into CASSQDRNTEAFF. The chain combines TRBV28 with TRBJ1-1; a possible D gene is TRBD1 (6 bases). CDR1 and CDR2 from the germline V gene are MDHEN and SYDVKM. V lost 5 bases and J lost 1, with 8 bases in between. The CDR3 runs 13 residues.